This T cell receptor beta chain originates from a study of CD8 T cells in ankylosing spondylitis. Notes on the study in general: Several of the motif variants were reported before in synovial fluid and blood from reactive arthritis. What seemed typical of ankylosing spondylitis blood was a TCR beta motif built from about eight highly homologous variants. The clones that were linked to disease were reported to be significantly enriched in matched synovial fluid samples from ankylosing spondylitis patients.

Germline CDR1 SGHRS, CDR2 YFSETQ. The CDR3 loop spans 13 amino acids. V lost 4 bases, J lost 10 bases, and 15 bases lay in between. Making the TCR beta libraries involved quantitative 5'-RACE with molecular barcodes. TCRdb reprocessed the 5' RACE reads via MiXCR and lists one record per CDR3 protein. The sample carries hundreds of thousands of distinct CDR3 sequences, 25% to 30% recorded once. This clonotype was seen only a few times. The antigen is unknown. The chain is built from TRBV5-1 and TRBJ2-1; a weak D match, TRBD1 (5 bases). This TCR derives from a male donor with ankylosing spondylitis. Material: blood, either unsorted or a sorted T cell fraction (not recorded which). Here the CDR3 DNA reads TGCGCCAGCAGCCACAGGACGGCCAACGAGCAGTTCTTC. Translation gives CASSHRTANEQFF. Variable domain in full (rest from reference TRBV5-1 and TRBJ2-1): KAGVTQTPRYLIKTRGQQVTLSCSPISGHRSVSWYQQTPGQGLQFLFEYFSETQRNKGNFPGRFSGRQFSNSRSEMNVSTLELGDSALYLCASSHRTANEQFFGPGTRLTVL.